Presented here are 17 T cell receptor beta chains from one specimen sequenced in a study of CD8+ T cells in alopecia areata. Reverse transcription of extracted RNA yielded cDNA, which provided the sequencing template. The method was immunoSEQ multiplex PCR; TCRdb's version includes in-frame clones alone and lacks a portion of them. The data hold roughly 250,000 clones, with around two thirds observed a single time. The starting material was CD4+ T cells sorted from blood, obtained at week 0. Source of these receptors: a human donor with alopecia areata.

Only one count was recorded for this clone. The CDR3, as DNA: TGTGCCAGCAGCCCGAGGACGGGTTATAATGAAAAACTGTTTTTT. This translates into CASSPRTGYNEKLFF. This rearrangement joins TRBV9 to TRBJ1-4; D is unclear. V lost 4 bases to trimming and J lost 4 bases, with 14 bases between them. The length of the CDR3 is 15 residues. Looked up from germline, CDR1 is SGDLS and CDR2 is YYNGEE.

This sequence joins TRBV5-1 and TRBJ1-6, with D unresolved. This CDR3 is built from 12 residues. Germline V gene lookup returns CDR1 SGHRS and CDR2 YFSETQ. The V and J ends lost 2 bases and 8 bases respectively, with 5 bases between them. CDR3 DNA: TGCGCCAGCAGCTTATCTGATTCACCCCTCCACTTT. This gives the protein CASSLSDSPLHF.

For the CDR3, the DNA is TGCGCCAGCAGCACGGGACAGTACCAAGAGACCCAGTACTTC. It translates to CASSTGQYQETQYF. V gene TRBV5-1 combines with J gene TRBJ2-5, with 7 bases matching TRBD1. Germline trimming cut 4 bases from V and 0 bases from J; bases unmatched to any gene: 3. CDR3 size: 14 residues. The germline V gene has CDR1 SGHRS and CDR2 YFSETQ.

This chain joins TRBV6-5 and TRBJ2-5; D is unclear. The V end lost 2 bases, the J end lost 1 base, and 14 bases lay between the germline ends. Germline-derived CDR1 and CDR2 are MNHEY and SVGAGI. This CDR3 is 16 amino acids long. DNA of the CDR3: TGTGCCAGCAGTTACCAAGATTTTGGTGGCCAAGAGACCCAGTACTTC. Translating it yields CASSYQDFGGQETQYF.

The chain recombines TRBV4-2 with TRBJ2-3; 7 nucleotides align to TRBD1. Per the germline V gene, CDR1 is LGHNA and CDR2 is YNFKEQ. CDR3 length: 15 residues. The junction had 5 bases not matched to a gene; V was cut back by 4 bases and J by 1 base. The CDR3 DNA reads TGTGCCAGCAGCCTTAACAGGGGAGGCACAGATACGCAGTATTTT. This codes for CASSLNRGGTDTQYF.

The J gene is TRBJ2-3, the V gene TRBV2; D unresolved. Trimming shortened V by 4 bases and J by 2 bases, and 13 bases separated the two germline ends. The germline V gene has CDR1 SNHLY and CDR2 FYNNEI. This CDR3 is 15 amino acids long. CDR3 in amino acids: CASSGPGLDTDTQYF. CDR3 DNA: TGTGCCAGCAGTGGTCCAGGATTAGACACAGATACGCAGTATTTT.

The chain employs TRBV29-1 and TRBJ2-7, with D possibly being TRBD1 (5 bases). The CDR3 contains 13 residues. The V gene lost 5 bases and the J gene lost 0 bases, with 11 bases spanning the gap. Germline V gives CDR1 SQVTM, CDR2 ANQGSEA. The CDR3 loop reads CSVFVGPSYEQYF. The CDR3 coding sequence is TGCAGCGTTTTTGTGGGGCCCTCCTACGAGCAGTACTTC.

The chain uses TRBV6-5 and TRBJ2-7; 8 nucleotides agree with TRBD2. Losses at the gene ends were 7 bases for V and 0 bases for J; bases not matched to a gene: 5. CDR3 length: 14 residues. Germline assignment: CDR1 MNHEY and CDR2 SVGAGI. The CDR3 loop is CASTRAGVSYEQYF. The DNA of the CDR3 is TGTGCCAGCACCAGAGCGGGGGTCTCCTACGAGCAGTACTTC.

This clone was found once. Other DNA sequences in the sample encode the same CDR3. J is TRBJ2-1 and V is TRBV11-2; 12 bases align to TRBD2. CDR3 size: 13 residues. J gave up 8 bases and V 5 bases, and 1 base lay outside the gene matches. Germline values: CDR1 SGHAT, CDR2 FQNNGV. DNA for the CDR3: TGTGCCAGCAGCCTAGCGGGGGGGTATGAGCAGTTCTTC. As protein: CASSLAGGYEQFF.

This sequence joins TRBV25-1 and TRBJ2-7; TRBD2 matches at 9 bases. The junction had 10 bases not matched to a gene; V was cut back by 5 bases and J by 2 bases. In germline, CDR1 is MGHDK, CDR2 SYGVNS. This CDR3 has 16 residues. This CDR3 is CASSPLGSGGAYEQYF. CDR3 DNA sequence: TGTGCCAGCAGTCCCCTGGGTAGCGGGGGCGCCTACGAGCAGTACTTC.

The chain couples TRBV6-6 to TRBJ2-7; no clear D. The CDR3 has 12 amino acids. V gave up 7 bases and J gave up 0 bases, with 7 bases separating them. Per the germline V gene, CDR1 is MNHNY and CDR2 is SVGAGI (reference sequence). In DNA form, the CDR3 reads TGTGCCAGCAAGCCAGCCTCCTACGAGCAGTACTTC. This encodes CASKPASYEQYF.

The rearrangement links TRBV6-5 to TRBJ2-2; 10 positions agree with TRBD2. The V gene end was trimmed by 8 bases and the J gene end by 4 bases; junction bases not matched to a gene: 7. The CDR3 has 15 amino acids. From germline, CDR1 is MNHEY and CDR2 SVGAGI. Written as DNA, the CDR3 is TGTGCCAGCGGGTTTGCTAGCGGGGGCACCGGGGAGCTGTTTTTT. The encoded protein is CASGFASGGTGELFF.

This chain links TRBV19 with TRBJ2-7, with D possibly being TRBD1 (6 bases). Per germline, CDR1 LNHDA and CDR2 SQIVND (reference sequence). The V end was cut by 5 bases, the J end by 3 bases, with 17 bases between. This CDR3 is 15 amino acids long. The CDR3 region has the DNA TGTGCCAGTAGTTCCTCCGGGACACCACTCTACGAGCAGTACTTC. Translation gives CASSSSGTPLYEQYF.

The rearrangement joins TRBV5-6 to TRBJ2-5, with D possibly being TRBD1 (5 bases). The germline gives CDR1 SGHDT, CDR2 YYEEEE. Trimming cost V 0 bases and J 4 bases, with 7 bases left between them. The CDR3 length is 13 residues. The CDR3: CASSLVGVETQYF. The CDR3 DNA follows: TGTGCCAGCAGCTTGGTAGGGGTAGAGACCCAGTACTTC.

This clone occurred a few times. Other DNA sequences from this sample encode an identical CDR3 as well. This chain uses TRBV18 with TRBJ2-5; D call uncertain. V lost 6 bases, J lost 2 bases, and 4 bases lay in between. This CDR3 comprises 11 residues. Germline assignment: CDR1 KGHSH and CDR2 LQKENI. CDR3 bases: TGTGCCAGCTCGCCTCAAGAGACCCAGTACTTC. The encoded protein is CASSPQETQYF.

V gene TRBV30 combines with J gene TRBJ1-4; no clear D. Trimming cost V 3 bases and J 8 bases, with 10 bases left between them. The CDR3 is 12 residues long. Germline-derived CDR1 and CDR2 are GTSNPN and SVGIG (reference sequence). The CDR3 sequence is CAWRHIGEKLFF. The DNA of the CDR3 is TGTGCCTGGAGACACATCGGGGAAAAACTGTTTTTT.

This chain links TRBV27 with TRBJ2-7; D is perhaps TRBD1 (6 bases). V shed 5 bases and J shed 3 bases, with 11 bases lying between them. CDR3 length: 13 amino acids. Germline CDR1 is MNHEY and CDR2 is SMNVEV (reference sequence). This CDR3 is CASSTQGLYEQYF. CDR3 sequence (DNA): TGTGCCAGCAGTACACAGGGCCTCTACGAGCAGTACTTC.